Below, 30 T cell receptor beta chains from the same sample are listed, as sequenced in a study of blood T cells in healthy people across ages. The second PCR ran about 7 to 12 cycles with a sample-barcoded 5' primer and J-beta primers. TCRdb independently ran MiXCR on the 5' RACE reads; one entry per CDR3 protein. The sample lists around 800,000 distinct CDR3 sequences; about 46% were seen once. Sequenced: blood. The origin of the receptors is a man aged 80 or over in good health.

In its sample, this clonotype was seen a few times. The rearrangement uses TRBV29-1 and TRBJ2-7, with 7 bases aligning to TRBD1. Germline V gene data show CDR1 as SQVTM and CDR2 as ANQGSEA. This CDR3 is built from 14 residues. V lost 2 bases and J lost 0; bases outside the gene matches: 4. The CDR3: CSVEFGDSSYEQYF. As DNA, the CDR3 is TGCAGCGTTGAATTTGGGGACAGCTCCTACGAGCAGTACTTC.

This clonotype has a count of ten or more. One end of the junction varies from germline; a read error may be responsible. The rearrangement joins TRBV6-1 to TRBJ1-1; tentatively, D is TRBD1 (5 bases). The V gene's germline CDR1 is MNHNS and CDR2 SASEGT. The CDR3 length is 15 residues. CDR3 region: CASSEAIPGQTEAFF. As DNA, the CDR3 is TGTGCCAGCAGCGAAGCTATCCCAGGGCAGACTGAAGCTTTCTTT.

This rearrangement joins TRBV20-1 to TRBJ2-4; TRBD1 agrees at 7 bases. CDR3 size: 13 residues. The germline V gene encodes CDR1 DFQATT and CDR2 SNEGSKA (reference sequence). The V and J ends lost 5 bases and 7 bases, in that order; junction bases with no gene match: 8. The CDR3 reads CSARTGSWNIQYF. As DNA, the CDR3 is TGCAGTGCTCGGACAGGATCGTGGAACATTCAGTACTTC.

This clonotype was counted a few times. The chain combines TRBV12-3 or TRBV12-4 with TRBJ2-1; TRBD2 might be the D (5 bases). This CDR3 has 11 amino acids. Trimming pared 7 bases from V and 7 bases from J, leaving 8 bases between. The CDR3 DNA is TGTGCCAGCACCCCGGGGAATGAGCAGTTCTTC. This encodes CASTPGNEQFF.

V usage is TRBV29-1 and J usage is TRBJ2-1; a weak D match, TRBD1 (5 bases). With 4 bases removed from V and 10 bases from J, the gap between germline ends came to 17 bases. The CDR3 spans 13 residues. Germline V lookup: CDR1 SQVTM, CDR2 ANQGSEA. CDR3 sequence (DNA): TGCAGCGTTGGGGCTAATACAGGTGACGAGCAGTTCTTC. It codes for CSVGANTGDEQFF.

This clonotype was seen just once. This chain uses TRBV3-1 with TRBJ1-6, with 8 bases matching TRBD1. The trim removed 4 bases at V and 5 bases at J, leaving 1 base unmatched. Germline V gene data show CDR1 as LGHDT and CDR2 as YNNKEL (reference sequence). The length of the CDR3 is 14 residues. The CDR3 loop reads CASSRTGNNSPLHF. The DNA of the CDR3 is TGTGCCAGCAGCCGGACAGGGAATAATTCACCCCTCCACTTT.

V and J are TRBV3-1 and TRBJ1-2; 8 bases align to TRBD1. V dropped 4 bases and J dropped 5; count of bases not matched to a gene: 6. Germline V gene sequence: CDR1 LGHDT, CDR2 YNNKEL (reference sequence). The CDR3 runs 14 residues. CDR3 sequence: CASSPGQAPYGYTF. CDR3 sequence (DNA): TGTGCCAGCAGCCCGGGACAGGCGCCGTATGGCTACACCTTC.

The sample holds one count of this clonotype. This sequence joins TRBV20-1 and TRBJ1-1, with 10 bases matching TRBD1. CDR1 and CDR2 from the germline V gene are DFQATT and SNEGSKA (reference sequence). The CDR3 extends over 15 amino acids. The V and J ends lost 6 bases and 4 bases, in that order; junction bases with no gene match: 11. The CDR3 sequence: CSALRTGGGSTEAFF. CDR3 bases: TGCAGTGCGCTAAGGACAGGGGGGGGAAGCACTGAAGCTTTCTTT.

The J gene is TRBJ1-5, the V gene TRBV21-1. TRBV21-1 constitutes a pseudogene. The length of the CDR3 is 17 residues. Here the CDR3 reads CASHPVERGYSNQPQHF. The CDR3 nucleotides read TGTGCCAGCCATCCGGTAGAAAGGGGCTATAGCAATCAGCCCCAGCATTTT.

V gene TRBV3-1 combines with J gene TRBJ2-7; 8 positions agree with TRBD1. Germline V gene sequence: CDR1 LGHDT, CDR2 YNNKEL (reference sequence). This CDR3 region has 18 residues. The J segment lost 1 base and the V segment lost 1 base, leaving 12 bases of the junction unmatched. The CDR3 DNA sequence: TGTGCCAGCAGCCAAGTCAGCCCTCTCGGGACAGGTTCCTACGAGCAGTACTTC. As protein: CASSQVSPLGTGSYEQYF.

The chain carries TRBV7-2 and TRBJ2-1, with D perhaps matching TRBD1 (6 bases). V lost 9 bases to trimming and J lost 6 bases, with 24 bases between them. Germline V gene data show CDR1 as SGHTA and CDR2 as FQGNSA. The CDR3 runs 16 residues. CDR3 bases: TGTGCCAGGACAGGCCTGTTCGGATCGCCTACCAATGAGCAGTTCTTC. It encodes CARTGLFGSPTNEQFF.

This clonotype was observed a few times. The chain uses TRBV28 and TRBJ2-3; D might be TRBD2 (6 bases). The CDR3 runs to 14 residues. The ends were cut back, 8 bases at V and 5 bases at J, with 17 bases in the middle. Germline assignment: CDR1 MDHEN and CDR2 SYDVKM. The CDR3 sequence: CASGRSSAGDTQYF. The CDR3 region has the DNA TGTGCCAGCGGTCGGTCTAGCGCCGGAGATACGCAGTATTTT.

Details on this clonotype: This could be a read error, since a much larger clone is one nucleotide away. The J gene is TRBJ2-7, the V gene TRBV27; weak D call: TRBD1 (5 bases). CDR3 length equals 14 residues. CDR1 and CDR2 from the germline V gene are MNHEY and SMNVEV (reference sequence). Trimming left V 9 bases short and J 3 bases short, with 18 bases between. DNA of the CDR3: TGTGCCAGAAGACAGATGGAAGATAGCTACGAGCAGTACTTC. Translated, it gives CARRQMEDSYEQYF.

This clonotype was found a few times. In DNA form, the CDR3 reads TGTGCCAGCAGCCCCCCTGTCCCTAGCGGATACAATGAGCAGTTCTTC. It is translated as CASSPPVPSGYNEQFF. The gene calls are TRBV9 and TRBJ2-1; 7 bases map to TRBD2. The J segment lost 4 bases and the V segment lost 4 bases, leaving 11 bases of the junction unmatched. Germline CDR1 SGDLS, CDR2 YYNGEE. This CDR3 contains 16 residues. Full variable domain (outside the CDR3, taken from reference TRBV9 and TRBJ2-1): DSGVTQTPKHLITATGQRVTLRCSPRSGDLSVYWYQQSLDQGLQFLIQYYNGEERAKGNILERFSAQQFPDLHSELNLSSLELGDSALYFCASSPPVPSGYNEQFFGPGTRLTVL.

The chain carries TRBV2 and TRBJ1-5; 7 nucleotides line up with TRBD1. The CDR3 contains 13 residues. Germline V gene data show CDR1 as SNHLY and CDR2 as FYNNEI. With V trimmed by 6 bases and J by 7 bases, 6 bases remained unmatched. DNA for the CDR3: TGTGCCAGCAGGCGGCAGGGGGTCCAGCCCCAGCATTTT. It translates to CASRRQGVQPQHF.

J is TRBJ2-5 and V is TRBV28; 8 positions agree with TRBD2. Germline lookup yields CDR1 MDHEN and CDR2 SYDVKM. V gave up 2 bases and J gave up 3 bases; unmatched junction bases: 8. The CDR3 spans 16 residues. The CDR3 sequence: CASSLRTGLGKETQYF. The CDR3 bases are TGTGCCAGCAGTTTACGAACGGGACTAGGAAAAGAGACCCAGTACTTC. The full variable domain, completed using reference TRBV28 and TRBJ2-5, is DVKVTQSSRYLVKRTGEKVFLECVQDMDHENMFWYRQDPGLGLRLIYFSYDVKMKEKGDIPEGYSVSREKKERFSLILESASTNQTSMYLCASSLRTGLGKETQYFGPGTRLLVL.

The rearrangement uses TRBV2 and TRBJ2-7, with D uncertain. Trimming took 7 bases from V and 3 from J, leaving 7 bases between them. CDR1 and CDR2 from the germline V gene are SNHLY and FYNNEI. This CDR3 has 11 residues. CDR3 DNA sequence: TGTGCCAGCAACAGTTTCTACGAGCAGTACTTC. This sequence encodes CASNSFYEQYF.

This clonotype was seen only once. The V call is TRBV2, the J call TRBJ1-2, with D uncertain. CDR3 length: 13 residues. Trimming took 8 bases from V and 0 from J, leaving 10 bases between them. From germline, CDR1 is SNHLY and CDR2 FYNNEI. Here the CDR3 reads CASVGATNYGYTF. CDR3 DNA sequence: TGTGCCAGCGTCGGCGCAACTAACTATGGCTACACCTTC.

This clonotype was recorded only once. V usage is TRBV7-9 and J usage is TRBJ2-5; 7 nucleotides match TRBD1. The CDR3 runs 15 residues. Germline CDR1 is SEHNR and CDR2 is FQNEAQ (reference sequence). V was pared by 5 bases and J by 1 base, with 7 bases of the junction left unmatched. CDR3 in DNA: TGTGCCAGCAGCACCAGACAGGGAGCCCAAGAGACCCAGTACTTC. It codes for CASSTRQGAQETQYF.

This clonotype was seen only once. The chain links TRBV5-6 to TRBJ1-5, with TRBD1 matching 7 bases. This CDR3 has 16 residues. V was pared by 0 bases and J by 7 bases, with 10 bases of the junction left unmatched. Germline V gene lookup returns CDR1 SGHDT and CDR2 YYEEEE. The CDR3 sequence: CASSLEQGTGGQPQHF. DNA for the CDR3: TGTGCCAGCAGCTTGGAACAGGGGACGGGCGGACAGCCCCAGCATTTT.

This clonotype appeared a few times. The rearrangement joins TRBV5-1 to TRBJ2-6; 9 bases line up with TRBD1. CDR3 size: 18 residues. CDR1 and CDR2 from the germline V gene are SGHRS and YFSETQ. J gave up 0 bases and V 4 bases, and 8 bases lay outside the gene matches. This CDR3 is CASSAAGTGISGANVLTF. The CDR3 nucleotides read TGCGCCAGCAGCGCTGCCGGGACAGGGATCTCTGGGGCCAACGTCCTGACTTTC.

This clonotype was observed a handful of times. The V gene is TRBV6-2 or TRBV6-3, the J gene TRBJ2-2; D not certain. This CDR3 contains 16 residues. Germline CDR1 reads MNHEY; CDR2 reads SVGEGT. Trimming pared 2 bases from V and 2 bases from J, leaving 12 bases between. For the CDR3, the DNA is TGTGCCAGCAGTTACAATCAGGTGGGAAACACCGGGGAGCTGTTTTTT. Its protein is CASSYNQVGNTGELFF.

The CDR3: CASSLGLSGELFF. The CDR3, as DNA: TGTGCCAGCAGCTTGGGACTATCTGGGGAGCTGTTTTTT. V usage is TRBV5-6 and J usage is TRBJ2-2; D is perhaps TRBD2 (5 bases). The germline gives CDR1 SGHDT, CDR2 YYEEEE. The CDR3 extends over 13 amino acids. The V end lost 0 bases, the J end lost 8 bases, and 8 bases lay between the germline ends. The complete variable domain, with remaining parts taken from reference TRBV5-6 and TRBJ2-2, reads DAGVTQSPTHLIKTRGQQVTLRCSPKSGHDTVSWYQQALGQGPQFIFQYYEEEERQRGNFPDRFSGHQFPNYSSELNVNALLLGDSALYLCASSLGLSGELFFGEGSRLTVL.

V usage is TRBV3-1 and J usage is TRBJ2-4; no definite D call. Judging by the DNA end, TRBJ2-7 fits better; the J call may be wrong. The CDR3 totals 12 residues. Germline values: CDR1 LGHDT, CDR2 YNNKEL (reference sequence). The CDR3 loop is CASSQSYGEQYF. CDR3 sequence (DNA): TGTGCCAGCAGCCAATCCTACGGCGAGCAGTACTTC.

The rearrangement joins TRBV7-9 to TRBJ2-2, with D possibly matching TRBD2 (6 bases). Per the germline V gene, CDR1 is SEHNR and CDR2 is FQNEAQ (reference sequence). The germline V and J ends were trimmed by 5 bases and 2 bases, with 12 bases remaining between them. The CDR3 consists of 15 residues. CDR3 sequence: CASSGRELNTGELFF. The CDR3 nucleotides read TGTGCCAGCAGCGGCCGGGAGCTTAACACCGGGGAGCTGTTTTTT.

This clonotype was observed a few times. The J gene is TRBJ2-3, the V gene TRBV20-1; D is ambiguous. Germline V gene sequence: CDR1 DFQATT, CDR2 SNEGSKA (reference sequence). The CDR3 spans 13 residues. The V end lost 1 base, the J end lost 2 bases, and 7 bases lay between the germline ends. The chain's CDR3 is CSARAGATDTQYF. As DNA, the CDR3 is TGCAGTGCTAGAGCGGGTGCCACAGATACGCAGTATTTT.

This clonotype was picked up many times. The rearrangement links TRBV9 to TRBJ2-3; D possibly corresponds to TRBD1 (6 bases). This CDR3 has 14 residues. Trimming stripped 0 bases from V and 6 bases from J, with 11 bases between. CDR1 SGDLS and CDR2 YYNGEE come from the germline V gene. DNA for the CDR3: TGTGCCAGCAGCGTAGAAGGGGGTTGGGATACGCAGTATTTT. As protein: CASSVEGGWDTQYF.

The rearrangement links TRBV2 to TRBJ2-3; 8 bases fit TRBD2. There are 15 residues in the CDR3. Germline CDR1 and CDR2: SNHLY and FYNNEI. V dropped 2 bases and J dropped 4; count of bases not matched to a gene: 5. For the CDR3, the DNA is TGTGCCAGCAGTGAATTAGCGGGAAGGTCAGATACGCAGTATTTT. Its translation: CASSELAGRSDTQYF.

V is TRBV20-1 and J is TRBJ2-5, with 8 bases lining up with TRBD2. The CDR3 is 14 residues long. V trimming: 6 bases; J trimming: 6 bases; junction bases outside the gene matches: 12. Germline V gene sequence: CDR1 DFQATT, CDR2 SNEGSKA (reference sequence). The CDR3 nucleotides read TGCAGTGCCAGCCGGGGGGGCTCGGGAAAGACCCAGTACTTC. Amino acid sequence: CSASRGGSGKTQYF.

A word on this clonotype: A much larger clone is a single base away; this may be a read error. The chain uses TRBV29-1 and TRBJ2-1; D tentatively reads TRBD1 or TRBD2 (5 bases each). Germline V gives CDR1 SQVTM, CDR2 ANQGSEA. The CDR3 has 16 amino acids. Trimming cost V 6 bases and J 10 bases, with 28 bases left between them. The CDR3 DNA is TGCAGCGTCACAAGTATAGACCGGGACCGGGGCGACGAGCAGTTCTTC. Translating it yields CSVTSIDRDRGDEQFF.